What follows are 10 T cell receptor beta chains derived from one specimen sequenced in a study of blood T cell repertoires in COVID-19 (dated by TCRdb to about 2020). Library preparation employed the immunoSEQ multiplex PCR assay. TCRdb limited this immuneACCESS table to in-frame rearrangements with V and J called. A share of clones is missing; checked studies link under half to unresolved V genes, and the rest is unexplained. This sample lists hundreds of thousands of clones; about 91% were detected once. Together, the top ten hold just over 2.5% of the sample. The specimen was PBMCs or T cells enriched from blood (not recorded which). The receptors originated from a woman in her twenties or thirties with acute COVID-19.

The chain employs TRBV7-9 and TRBJ1-1; 7 bases are shared with TRBD1. This CDR3 is 14 amino acids long. Germline CDR1 SEHNR, CDR2 FQNEAQ (reference sequence). After removal of 5 bases from V and 8 bases from J, the junction contained 11 bases not matched to a gene. The CDR3 is CASSKRDSRMEAFF. As DNA, the CDR3 is TGTGCCAGCAGCAAACGGGACAGCCGGATGGAAGCTTTCTTT.

The genes are TRBV5-1 and TRBJ2-3, with D possibly matching TRBD1 (5 bases). This CDR3 is 14 amino acids long. CDR1 is SGHRS and CDR2 is YFSETQ in the germline V gene. V lost 4 bases to trimming and J lost 3 bases, with 12 bases between them. CDR3 sequence: CASSGRVRTDTQYF. The CDR3 nucleotides are TGCGCCAGCAGCGGCAGGGTTCGGACAGATACGCAGTATTTT.

V and J are TRBV14 and TRBJ2-1; TRBD2 aligns across 8 bases. This CDR3 is built from 16 residues. V lost 1 base, J lost 8 bases, and 10 bases stayed unmatched. CDR1 is SGHDN and CDR2 is FVKESK in the germline V gene. CDR3 residues: CASSQVWTGGADEQFF. The DNA of the CDR3 is TGTGCCAGCAGCCAAGTATGGACGGGGGGGGCCGATGAGCAGTTCTTC.

The genes are TRBV11-3 and TRBJ2-7; D remains ambiguous. Trimming pared 4 bases from V and 2 bases from J, leaving 15 bases between. CDR3 length equals 15 residues. Germline CDR1 SGHNT, CDR2 YENEEA. The CDR3 nucleotides are TGTGCCAGCAGCTCACGCAGTGGCCCAGCCTACGAGCAGTACTTC. Translated, it gives CASSSRSGPAYEQYF.

This clone was seen more than once but under ten times. The V call is TRBV5-1, the J call TRBJ2-3, with D maybe TRBD1 (6 bases). CDR3 length: 15 residues. The germline CDR1 and CDR2 sequences are SGHRS and YFSETQ. Trimming pared 4 bases from V and 2 bases from J, leaving 14 bases between. The CDR3 nucleotides read TGCGCCAGCAGCCCAACGACAGGTTACACAGATACGCAGTATTTT. Its protein is CASSPTTGYTDTQYF. Variable domain in full (rest from reference TRBV5-1 and TRBJ2-3): KAGVTQTPRYLIKTRGQQVTLSCSPISGHRSVSWYQQTPGQGLQFLFEYFSETQRNKGNFPGRFSGRQFSNSRSEMNVSTLELGDSALYLCASSPTTGYTDTQYFGPGTRLTVL.

The chain carries TRBV7-9 and TRBJ2-7, with a tentative D call TRBD2 (5 bases). This CDR3 spans 15 amino acids. Germline V gene sequence: CDR1 SEHNR, CDR2 FQNEAQ (reference sequence). V dropped 5 bases and J dropped 2 bases, with 16 bases sitting between them. The CDR3 loop is CASSPGDAETYEQYF. In DNA form, the CDR3 reads TGTGCCAGCAGCCCCGGGGATGCGGAGACCTACGAGCAGTACTTC.

This clone appeared once. This chain links TRBV9 with TRBJ2-3, with 9 bases lining up with TRBD2. The CDR3 consists of 15 residues. Germline V gene data show CDR1 as SGDLS and CDR2 as YYNGEE. The J segment lost 1 base and the V segment lost 2 bases, leaving 2 bases of the junction unmatched. The CDR3 sequence is CASSVRLAGTDTQYF. The CDR3 DNA sequence: TGTGCCAGCAGCGTGCGACTAGCGGGCACAGATACGCAGTATTTT.

The chain recombines TRBV7-2 with TRBJ1-3, with D perhaps TRBD1 (5 bases). The length of the CDR3 is 17 residues. V lost 5 bases and J lost 0, with 17 bases in between. The germline CDR1 and CDR2 sequences are SGHTA and FQGNSA. CDR3 region: CASSRLFGGNSGNTIYF. The CDR3, as DNA: TGTGCCAGCAGCCGGTTGTTCGGGGGTAACTCTGGAAACACCATATATTTT.

This clone was detected ten times or more. The J gene is TRBJ2-1, the V gene TRBV7-2; 9 bases map to TRBD2. CDR3 size: 16 residues. V lost 6 bases, J lost 0 bases, and 6 bases stayed unmatched. Germline V gene lookup returns CDR1 SGHTA and CDR2 FQGNSA. The CDR3 nucleotides read TGTGCCAGCAGTCGACGCGGGGGGGCCTCCTACAATGAGCAGTTCTTC. It yields the protein CASSRRGGASYNEQFF. The variable domain in full, completed from reference TRBV7-2 and TRBJ2-1, reads GAGVSQSPSNKVTEKGKDVELRCDPISGHTALYWYRQSLGQGLEFLIYFQGNSAPDKSGLPSDRFSAERTGGSVSTLTIQRTQQEDSAVYLCASSRRGGASYNEQFFGPGTRLTVL.

The rearrangement uses TRBV6-1 and TRBJ2-2, with 7 bases identical to TRBD1. J gave up 5 bases and V 2 bases, and 5 bases lay outside the gene matches. The CDR3 covers 15 residues. Per the germline V gene, CDR1 is MNHNS and CDR2 is SASEGT. CDR3 residues: CASSELAGGTGELFF. CDR3 bases: TGTGCCAGCAGTGAATTGGCAGGGGGAACCGGGGAGCTGTTTTTT.